The clone carrying this T cell receptor beta chain occurred many times. Its cognate antigen is unknown. The TCRbeta library incorporated unique molecular identifiers. TCRdb analysed the PCR reads with MiXCR anew, one entry per CDR3 protein. Of around 370,000 distinct CDR3 sequences in the sample, 15% to 20% were seen once. The record originates from a study of T-cell reconstitution after alpha-beta-depleted transplantation in children. Notes on the study in general: Elevated TCRbeta diversity at day 60 was traced, in some patients, to surviving recipient T cells and thymic progenitors. Alpha-beta T cells present about two months after transplant were reported to originate from several hundred expanded graft clones. T-cell numbers and diversity one year post-transplant derived largely from freshly generated T cells.

Germline V gene sequence: CDR1 PRHDT, CDR2 FYEKMQ (reference sequence). V shed 3 bases and J shed 5 bases, with 11 bases lying between them. The CDR3 contains 14 residues. This receptor was identified in a male patient between 2 and 10 years old who had a stem cell transplant for acute lymphoblastic leukemia, so the T cells may come from the graft donor. Sequenced material: PBMCs, mostly from graft donor cells, taken 360 days after TCRalphabeta/CD19-depleted stem cell transplant. The gene calls are TRBV13 and TRBJ2-1; D remains unclear. CDR3 in DNA: TGTGCCAGCAGCTTCACGCTAGTCCACAATGAGCAGTTCTTC. Translation: CASSFTLVHNEQFF.